Listed below are T cell receptor beta chains from one sample, sequenced in a study of graft-versus-host responses after intestinal transplantation. Their cognate antigens are unknown. Data came from immunoSEQ multiplex PCR; TCRdb stores just in-frame clones and leaves some out. The top ten hold 1.5% to 2.5% of the sample, which has 75,000 to 95,000 clones, 93% seen once. The input for sequencing was unstimulated CD8+ T cells sorted from spleen or lymph node cells, taken before intestinal transplant. The source of these receptors is a human donor who received an intestinal transplant. The CDR3 runs from the conserved cysteine through the conserved F or W. Fields, in order: V gene, J gene, CDR3 protein.

V gene: TRBV6-4
J gene: TRBJ2-1
CDR3 protein: CATSLGLGLSEQFF

V gene: TRBV7-2
J gene: TRBJ2-5
CDR3 protein: CASSSLGGARPPPKETQYF

V gene: TRBV10-3
J gene: TRBJ2-7
CDR3 protein: CAPRRGTVYEQYF

V gene: TRBV4-3
J gene: TRBJ1-2
CDR3 protein: CASSQQGASNYGYTF

V gene: TRBV11-3
J gene: NA
CDR3 protein: CASSFGETYEQYF

V gene: TRBV27
J gene: TRBJ2-2
CDR3 protein: CASSLLGGASGGELFF

V gene: TRBV4-3
J gene: TRBJ2-1
CDR3 protein: CASSPSDRDEQFF

V gene: TRBV18
J gene: TRBJ2-3
CDR3 protein: CASSPGGDGYMPDTQYF

V gene: TRBV5-3
J gene: TRBJ2-5
CDR3 protein: CARSRWTEETQYF

V gene: TRBV4-3
J gene: TRBJ2-7
CDR3 protein: CASSQAGGTPYEQYF

V gene: TRBV11-2
J gene: TRBJ2-3
CDR3 protein: CASSLEQGVDTQYF

V gene: TRBV10-3
J gene: TRBJ2-1
CDR3 protein: CAITQQGGVGHNEQFF

V gene: TRBV2
J gene: TRBJ1-5
CDR3 protein: CASRPRISNQPQHF

V gene: TRBV7-6
J gene: TRBJ2-7
CDR3 protein: CASSPTRETYEQYF

V gene: TRBV5-6
J gene: TRBJ2-2
CDR3 protein: CASGTTGTGELFF

V gene: TRBV9
J gene: TRBJ1-2
CDR3 protein: CASSPGDRGGYTF